This T cell receptor beta chain was found in a study of blood T cell repertoires in COVID-19. The overall study: Material from acute and convalescent COVID-19 was sourced from the United States, Italy and Spain. T cells, B-cell-depleted T cells, or PBMCs supplied cDNA or gDNA.

Patients at the Seattle site were enrolled during active infection and followed longitudinally. Trimming cost V 10 bases and J 0 bases, with 6 bases left between them. The CDR3 has 11 amino acids. Germline values: CDR1 MDHEN, CDR2 SYDVKM. Study processing details: Estimation of nucleated cell counts relied on the amplification of reference gene primers. Here immunoSEQ multiplex PCR was the method, and the copy in TCRdb shows in-frame clones only, minus some. The DNA was the basis for D and trimming; V, J and clone size are from that table. The table shows under 200,000 clones, with less than 90% occurring only once.

Sequenced input: peripheral blood. V gene TRBV28 combines with J gene TRBJ1-1; D remains unclear. The source of this sequence is a woman aged 70 to 79 with COVID-19, enrolled during active disease. The CDR3 bases are TGTGCCACGCGCATGAACACTGAAGCTTTCTTT. Residues: CATRMNTEAFF.